The T cell receptor (beta chain) described here comes from a study of cytomegalovirus exposure and HLA in healthy donors. Germline trimming cut 4 bases from V and 6 bases from J; bases unmatched to any gene: 12. CDR3 length: 15 amino acids. CDR1 GTSNPN and CDR2 SVGIG come from the germline V gene (reference sequence). With 60 Vbeta and 13 Jbeta primers, the PCR was carried out. The protocol was immunoSEQ multiplex PCR, while the TCRdb copy is restricted to in-frame clones and leaves out a portion. The sample has about 130,000 clones; about 84% are singletons. This receptor was obtained from a boy between 10 and 17 years old in good health and CMV-seronegative. The chain employs TRBV30 and TRBJ1-2, with 9 bases identical to TRBD1. The sample comprised PBMCs. The CDR3 sequence is CAWITGTGSGDGYTF. The CDR3 DNA reads as TGTGCCTGGATTACCGGGACAGGGAGTGGAGATGGCTACACCTTC.